This T cell receptor beta chain was observed in a study of Ad26.COV2.S vaccination and SARS-CoV-2 variants. Study in general: This donor came from the COV1001 trial of Ad26.COV2.S. Findings of the study overall: Recipients of vaccine and of placebo showed similar breadth of their non-spike TCR repertoires. Following vaccination, spike-specific CD8+ and CD4+ T cell responses reportedly exhibited substantial breadth.

Generated by immunoSEQ multiplex PCR, the TCRdb table keeps only in-frame clones and is missing some. The data show 400,000 to 450,000 clones, 80% to 95% seen once. Described treatment: approximately 18 received Ad26.COV2.S at low or high dose, single or two shots; 5 received placebo; per-sample allocation not given. Sampling took place 63 days after the first vaccine or placebo injection. Cohort 1b enrolled adults aged 18-55 years in Boston. This clone was picked up a small number of times. Its target is unknown. The germline CDR1 and CDR2 sequences are MNHEY and SVGAGI. The V end was cut by 6 bases, the J end by 4 bases, with 18 bases between. This CDR3 spans 15 amino acids.

The V gene is TRBV6-5, the J gene TRBJ1-2; tentatively, D is TRBD1 (6 bases). Here the sequenced sample was peripheral blood, taken in a trial of Ad26.COV2.S vaccine versus placebo. The TCR was taken from a person aged 18-60 years who received the Ad26.COV2.S COVID-19 vaccine or a placebo. The CDR3 DNA sequence: TGTGCCAGCAGGGACTGGGACACGGAGTTCTATGGCTACACCTTC. This gives the protein CASRDWDTEFYGYTF.